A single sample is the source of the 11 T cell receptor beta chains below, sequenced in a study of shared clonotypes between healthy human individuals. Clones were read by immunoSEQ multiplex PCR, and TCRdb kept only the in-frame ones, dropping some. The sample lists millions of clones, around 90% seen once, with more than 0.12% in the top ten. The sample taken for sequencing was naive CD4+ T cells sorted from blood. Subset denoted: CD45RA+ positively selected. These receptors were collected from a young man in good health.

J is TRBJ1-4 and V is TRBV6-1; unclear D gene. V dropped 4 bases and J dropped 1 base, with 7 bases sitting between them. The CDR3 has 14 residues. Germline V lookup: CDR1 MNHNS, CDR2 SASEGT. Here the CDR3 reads CASSALVTNEKLFF. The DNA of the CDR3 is TGTGCCAGCAGTGCGTTGGTAACTAATGAAAAACTGTTTTTT.

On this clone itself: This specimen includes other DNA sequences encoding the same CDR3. The CDR3 sequence: CASSPDRYGYTF. The CDR3 DNA reads TGTGCCAGCAGTCCGGACCGTTATGGCTACACCTTC. This chain joins TRBV28 and TRBJ1-2; D ambiguous. V gave up 5 bases and J gave up 5 bases, with 9 bases separating them. Germline V gene data show CDR1 as MDHEN and CDR2 as SYDVKM. The CDR3 is 12 amino acids.

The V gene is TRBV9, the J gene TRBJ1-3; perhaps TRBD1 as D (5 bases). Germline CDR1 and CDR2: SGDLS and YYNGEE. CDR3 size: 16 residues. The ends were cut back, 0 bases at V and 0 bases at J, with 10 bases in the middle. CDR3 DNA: TGTGCCAGCAGCGTAGGGGGGACTAGCTCTGGAAACACCATATATTTT. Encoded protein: CASSVGGTSSGNTIYF.

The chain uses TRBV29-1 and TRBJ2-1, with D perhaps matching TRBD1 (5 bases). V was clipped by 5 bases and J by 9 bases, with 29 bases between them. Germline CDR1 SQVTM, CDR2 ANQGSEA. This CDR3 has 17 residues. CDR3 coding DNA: TGCAGCGTTTGTTCGGCAGATTGGACAATAGGGTCAAGTGAGCAGTTCTTC. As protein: CSVCSADWTIGSSEQFF.

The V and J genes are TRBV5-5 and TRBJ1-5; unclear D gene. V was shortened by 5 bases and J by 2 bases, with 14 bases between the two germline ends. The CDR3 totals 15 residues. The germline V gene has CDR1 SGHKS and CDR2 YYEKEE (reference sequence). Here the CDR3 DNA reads TGTGCCAGCAGTCAAGGGCCCTGGGGCAATCAGCCCCAGCATTTT. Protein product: CASSQGPWGNQPQHF. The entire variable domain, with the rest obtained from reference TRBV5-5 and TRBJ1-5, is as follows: DAGVTQSPTHLIKTRGQQVTLRCSPISGHKSVSWYQQVLGQGPQFIFQYYEKEERGRGNFPDRFSARQFPNYSSELNVNALLLGDSALYLCASSQGPWGNQPQHFGDGTRLSIL.

DNA of the CDR3: TGCGCCAGCAGCTTAATGGTGGGAGAGACCCAGTACTTC. Protein: CASSLMVGETQYF. The chain has TRBV5-1 and TRBJ2-5; D is undetermined. Trimming removed 2 bases at V and 4 bases at J, with 9 bases between. The CDR3 loop spans 13 amino acids. Germline CDR1 and CDR2: SGHRS and YFSETQ.

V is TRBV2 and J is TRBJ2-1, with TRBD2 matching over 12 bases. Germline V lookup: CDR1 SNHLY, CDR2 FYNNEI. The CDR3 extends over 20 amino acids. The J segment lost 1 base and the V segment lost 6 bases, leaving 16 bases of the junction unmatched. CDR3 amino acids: CASRGLAGGPRKGSYNEQFF. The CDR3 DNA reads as TGTGCCAGCAGAGGCCTAGCGGGAGGGCCAAGGAAAGGGTCCTACAATGAGCAGTTCTTC. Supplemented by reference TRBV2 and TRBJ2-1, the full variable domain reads EPEVTQTPSHQVTQMGQEVILRCVPISNHLYFYWYRQILGQKVEFLVSFYNNEISEKSEIFDDQFSVERPDGSNFTLKIRSTKLEDSAMYFCASRGLAGGPRKGSYNEQFFGPGTRLTVL.

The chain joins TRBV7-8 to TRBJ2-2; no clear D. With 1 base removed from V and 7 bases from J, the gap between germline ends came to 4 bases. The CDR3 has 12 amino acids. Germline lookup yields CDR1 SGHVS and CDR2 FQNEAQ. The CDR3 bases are TGTGCCAGCAGCTTAGACTTCGGGGAGCTGTTTTTT. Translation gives CASSLDFGELFF.

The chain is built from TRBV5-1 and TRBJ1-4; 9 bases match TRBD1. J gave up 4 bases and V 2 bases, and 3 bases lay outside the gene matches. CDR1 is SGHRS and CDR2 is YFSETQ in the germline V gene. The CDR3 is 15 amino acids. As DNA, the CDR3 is TGCGCCAGCAGCTTCTCGGACAGGGGTAATGAAAAACTGTTTTTT. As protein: CASSFSDRGNEKLFF.

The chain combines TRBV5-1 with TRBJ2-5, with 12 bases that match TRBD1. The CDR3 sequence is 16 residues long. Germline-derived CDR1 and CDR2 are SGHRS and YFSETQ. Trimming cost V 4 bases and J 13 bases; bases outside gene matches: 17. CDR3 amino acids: CASSASTGTGGAGRYF. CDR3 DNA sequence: TGCGCCAGCAGCGCCTCCACCGGGACAGGGGGCGCAGGGCGGTACTTC.

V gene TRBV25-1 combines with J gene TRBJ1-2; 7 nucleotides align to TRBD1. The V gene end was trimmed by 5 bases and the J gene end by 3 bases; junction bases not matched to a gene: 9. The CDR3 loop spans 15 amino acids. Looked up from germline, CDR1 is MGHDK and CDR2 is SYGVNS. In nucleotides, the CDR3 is TGTGCCAGCAGTCGAGGGCAGGGGGGATACTATGGCTACACCTTC. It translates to CASSRGQGGYYGYTF.